This T cell receptor beta chain was found in a study of blood T cell repertoires in COVID-19. Study information: The origin of the acute and convalescent COVID-19 samples was the United States, Italy and Spain.

V lost 3 bases and J 3 bases, leaving 9 bases between the germline ends. The CDR3 sequence is 12 residues long. The V gene's germline CDR1 is GTSNPN and CDR2 SVGIG (reference sequence). Assay used: immunoSEQ multiplex PCR; TCRdb lists only in-frame clones, some missing. The data hold more than 100,000 clones, with 70% to 85% observed a single time. The source is a woman in her 50s with acute or convalescent COVID-19. Sequencing input: peripheral blood. The chain uses TRBV30 and TRBJ2-7; D is possibly TRBD1 (6 bases). The CDR3 DNA reads as TGTGCCTGGAGGGGACAAAACTACGAGCAGTACTTC. This translates into CAWRGQNYEQYF.